This is a list of T cell receptor beta chains from one sample in a study of graft-versus-host responses after intestinal transplantation. Some clones are missing from TCRdb's copy, which holds only in-frame ones; the method was immunoSEQ multiplex PCR. The sample holds fewer than 110,000 clones, approximately 93% seen once. Which antigens these TCRs recognize remains unknown. This material consisted of unstimulated CD8+ T cells sorted from spleen or lymph node cells, taken before intestinal transplant. The receptors come from a human donor who received an intestinal transplant. The CDR3 runs from the conserved cysteine through the conserved F or W.

j_call: TRBJ1-6; v_call: TRBV19; cdr3_aa: CASSTGTTNSPLHF
j_call: .; v_call: TRBV4-1; cdr3_aa: CASSQDPGQGYEQYF
j_call: TRBJ1-1; v_call: TRBV11-2; cdr3_aa: CASSSGVLVEAFF
j_call: TRBJ2-3; v_call: TRBV27; cdr3_aa: CASSRASGGSDTQYF
j_call: TRBJ1-3; v_call: TRBV9; cdr3_aa: CASSVGDSSGNTIYF
j_call: TRBJ2-1; v_call: TRBV7-6; cdr3_aa: CASSTSLRNEQFF
j_call: TRBJ1-2; v_call: TRBV14; cdr3_aa: CASRSGTEIYGYTF
j_call: TRBJ1-1; v_call: TRBV6-5; cdr3_aa: CASSYLEGQGDTEAFF
j_call: TRBJ1-5; v_call: TRBV7-2; cdr3_aa: CASSLEGPRGQPQHF
j_call: TRBJ2-5; v_call: TRBV11-2; cdr3_aa: CASSSGGAGETQYF
j_call: TRBJ2-7; v_call: TRBV23-1; cdr3_aa: CASSQYRQGRAGFFYEQYF
j_call: TRBJ1-5; v_call: TRBV7-8; cdr3_aa: CASSPTGNQPQHF
j_call: TRBJ2-5; v_call: TRBV9; cdr3_aa: CASSVEGLQETQYF
j_call: TRBJ1-1; v_call: TRBV4-1; cdr3_aa: CASSPSKSTGLTEAFF
j_call: TRBJ2-7; v_call: TRBV4-2; cdr3_aa: CASKREVRGTYEQYF
j_call: TRBJ2-5; v_call: TRBV29-1; cdr3_aa: CSVPTGDETQYF
j_call: TRBJ2-3; v_call: TRBV4-1; cdr3_aa: CASSQDSWGPSTDTQYF
j_call: TRBJ1-1; v_call: TRBV19; cdr3_aa: CASSRGGRWTEAFF
j_call: TRBJ2-1; v_call: TRBV5-1; cdr3_aa: CASSLVGTSSYNEQFF
j_call: TRBJ2-7; v_call: TRBV4-1; cdr3_aa: CASSQGQGDLYEQYF
j_call: TRBJ1-1; v_call: TRBV30; cdr3_aa: CAWSRVGDTEAFF
j_call: TRBJ2-3; v_call: TRBV10-1; cdr3_aa: CASSESGGLVRLGQYF
j_call: TRBJ1-1; v_call: TRBV7-8; cdr3_aa: CASSSPGQGLMNTEAFF
j_call: TRBJ2-4; v_call: TRBV10-1; cdr3_aa: CASSALEGRSNIQYF
j_call: TRBJ2-5; v_call: TRBV11-3; cdr3_aa: CASSLGSGVETQYF
j_call: TRBJ2-1; v_call: TRBV4-2; cdr3_aa: CASSQDFNPWGGNEQFF
j_call: TRBJ2-7; v_call: TRBV7-9; cdr3_aa: CASSFGTGDEQYF
j_call: TRBJ1-2; v_call: TRBV4-1; cdr3_aa: CASSQETGANYGYTF
j_call: TRBJ2-7; v_call: TRBV6-1; cdr3_aa: CASSYRLAGYEQYF
j_call: TRBJ1-5; v_call: TRBV11-2; cdr3_aa: CASSLDGNQPQHF
j_call: TRBJ2-1; v_call: TRBV27; cdr3_aa: CASTGVGSYNEQFF
j_call: TRBJ1-2; v_call: TRBV14; cdr3_aa: CASSSKRTGVYGYTF
j_call: TRBJ1-1; v_call: TRBV4-1; cdr3_aa: CASSQDRALNTEAFF
j_call: TRBJ2-7; v_call: TRBV6-1; cdr3_aa: CASRRAGGQGREQYF
j_call: TRBJ1-1; v_call: TRBV5-5; cdr3_aa: CASSLAGAQNTEAFF
j_call: TRBJ1-2; v_call: TRBV19; cdr3_aa: CASRPGTGHGYTF
j_call: TRBJ1-5; v_call: TRBV19; cdr3_aa: CASSGRTEGHQPQHF
j_call: TRBJ1-1; v_call: TRBV27; cdr3_aa: CASSHMSEMTEAFF
j_call: TRBJ2-7; v_call: TRBV11-3; cdr3_aa: CASSLVVGQPSYEQYF
j_call: TRBJ1-2; v_call: TRBV15; cdr3_aa: CATSRDSSPIYGYTF
j_call: TRBJ2-2; v_call: TRBV5-8; cdr3_aa: CASSPLAGGPTGELFF
j_call: TRBJ2-5; v_call: TRBV6-1; cdr3_aa: CASSEGPGSSSYQETQYF
j_call: TRBJ1-5; v_call: TRBV4-1; cdr3_aa: CASSPKGGHHNQPQHF
j_call: TRBJ2-7; v_call: TRBV6-5; cdr3_aa: CASSYGGDGTYEQYF
j_call: TRBJ1-6; v_call: TRBV28; cdr3_aa: CASSPRDGRNSPLHF
j_call: TRBJ2-7; v_call: TRBV27; cdr3_aa: CASSLSGNSYEQYF
j_call: TRBJ2-5; v_call: TRBV4-2; cdr3_aa: CASSHLPGQGDQETQYF
j_call: TRBJ1-5; v_call: TRBV15; cdr3_aa: CATSRVRGGDQPQHF